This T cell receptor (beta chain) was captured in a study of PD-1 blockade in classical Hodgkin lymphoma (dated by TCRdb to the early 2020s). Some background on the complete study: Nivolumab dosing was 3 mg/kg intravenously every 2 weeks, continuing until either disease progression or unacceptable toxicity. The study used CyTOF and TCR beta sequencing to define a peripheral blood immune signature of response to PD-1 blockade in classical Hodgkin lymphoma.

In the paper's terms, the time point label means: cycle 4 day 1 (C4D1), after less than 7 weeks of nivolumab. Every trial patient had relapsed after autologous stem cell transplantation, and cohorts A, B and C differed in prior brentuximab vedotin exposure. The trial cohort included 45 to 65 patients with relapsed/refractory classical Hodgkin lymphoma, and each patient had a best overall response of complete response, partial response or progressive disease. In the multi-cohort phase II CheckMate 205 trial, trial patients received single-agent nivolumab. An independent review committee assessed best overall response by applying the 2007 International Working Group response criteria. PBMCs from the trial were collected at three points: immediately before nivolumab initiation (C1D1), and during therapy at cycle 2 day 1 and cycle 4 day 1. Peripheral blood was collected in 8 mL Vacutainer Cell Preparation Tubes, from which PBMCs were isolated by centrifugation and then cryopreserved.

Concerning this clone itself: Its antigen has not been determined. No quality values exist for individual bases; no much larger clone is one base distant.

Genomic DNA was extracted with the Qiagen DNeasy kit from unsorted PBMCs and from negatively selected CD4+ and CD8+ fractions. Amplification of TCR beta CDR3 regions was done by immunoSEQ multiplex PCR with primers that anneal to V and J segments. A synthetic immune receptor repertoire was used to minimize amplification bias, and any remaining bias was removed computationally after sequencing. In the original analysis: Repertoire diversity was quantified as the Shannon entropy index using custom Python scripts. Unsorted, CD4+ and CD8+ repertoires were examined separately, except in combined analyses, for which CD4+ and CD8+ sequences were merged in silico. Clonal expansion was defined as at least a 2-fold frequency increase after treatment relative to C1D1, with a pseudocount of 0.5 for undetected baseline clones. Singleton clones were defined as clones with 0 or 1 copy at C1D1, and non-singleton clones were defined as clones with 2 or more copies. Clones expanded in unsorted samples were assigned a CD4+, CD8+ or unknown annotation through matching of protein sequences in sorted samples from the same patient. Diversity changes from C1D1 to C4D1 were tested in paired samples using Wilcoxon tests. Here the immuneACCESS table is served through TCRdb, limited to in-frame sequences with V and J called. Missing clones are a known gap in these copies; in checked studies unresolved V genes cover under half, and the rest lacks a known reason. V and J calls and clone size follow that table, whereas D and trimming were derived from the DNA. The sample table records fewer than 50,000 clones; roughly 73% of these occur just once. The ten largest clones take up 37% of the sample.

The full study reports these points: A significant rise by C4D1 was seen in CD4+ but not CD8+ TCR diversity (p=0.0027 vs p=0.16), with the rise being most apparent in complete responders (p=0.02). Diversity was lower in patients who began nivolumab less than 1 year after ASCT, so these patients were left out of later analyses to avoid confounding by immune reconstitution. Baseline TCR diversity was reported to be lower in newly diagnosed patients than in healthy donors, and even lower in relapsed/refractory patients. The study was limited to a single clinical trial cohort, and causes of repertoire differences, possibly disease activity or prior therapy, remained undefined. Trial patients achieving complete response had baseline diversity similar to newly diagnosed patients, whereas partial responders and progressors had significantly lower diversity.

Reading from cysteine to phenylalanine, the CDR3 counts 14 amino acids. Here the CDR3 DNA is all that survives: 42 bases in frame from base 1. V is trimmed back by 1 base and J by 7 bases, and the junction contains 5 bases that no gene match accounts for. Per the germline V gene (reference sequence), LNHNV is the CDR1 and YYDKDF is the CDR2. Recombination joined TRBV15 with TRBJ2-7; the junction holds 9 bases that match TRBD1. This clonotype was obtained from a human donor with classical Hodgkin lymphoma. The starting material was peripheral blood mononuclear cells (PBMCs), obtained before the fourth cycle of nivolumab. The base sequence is TGTGCCACCAGCAGAGGGACAGGGGCCCTTGAGCAGTACTTC. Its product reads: CATSRGTGALEQYF.